This T cell receptor beta chain was sequenced during a study of blood T cell repertoires in COVID-19. On the study more broadly: Spain, Italy and the United States supplied samples that represented acute and convalescent COVID-19. T cells, B-cell-depleted T cells, or PBMCs supplied cDNA or gDNA.

TCRdb keeps only in-frame clones here, not all; method: immunoSEQ multiplex PCR. The data hold roughly 43,000 clones, with roughly 87% observed a single time. This clone turned up a few times. Germline V CDR1 and CDR2: SEHNR, FQNEAQ (reference sequence). V trimming: 3 bases; J trimming: 2 bases; junction bases outside the gene matches: 5. The CDR3 spans 15 residues. The V call is TRBV7-9, the J call TRBJ2-7, with TRBD1 identical over 9 bases. Sequencing was performed on peripheral blood. This TCR was sampled from a man between 60 and 75 years old with active COVID-19. The CDR3 DNA follows: TGTGCCAGCAGCTTGGGCGGGACAGGGACCTACGAGCAGTACTTC. Translation: CASSLGGTGTYEQYF.